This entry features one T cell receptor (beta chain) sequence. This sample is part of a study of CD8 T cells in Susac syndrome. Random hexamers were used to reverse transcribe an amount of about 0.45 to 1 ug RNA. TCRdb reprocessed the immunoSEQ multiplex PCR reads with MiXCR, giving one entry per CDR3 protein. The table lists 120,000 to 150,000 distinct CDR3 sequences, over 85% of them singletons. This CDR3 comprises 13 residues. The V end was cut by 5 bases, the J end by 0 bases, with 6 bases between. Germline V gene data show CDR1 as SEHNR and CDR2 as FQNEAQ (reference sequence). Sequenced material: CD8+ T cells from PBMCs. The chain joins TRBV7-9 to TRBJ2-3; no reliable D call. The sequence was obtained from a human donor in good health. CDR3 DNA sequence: TGTGCCAGCAGCCTTAAGAGCACAGATACGCAGTATTTT. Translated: CASSLKSTDTQYF.